These T cell receptor beta chains were read from a single sample in a study of PD-1 blockade in classical Hodgkin lymphoma. Sequenced by immunoSEQ multiplex PCR; TCRdb stores in-frame clones only, minus some. The profile shows 7,000 to 7,500 clones, 76% of them singletons. This specimen was peripheral blood mononuclear cells (PBMCs), taken before the fourth cycle of nivolumab. The receptors derive from a human donor with classical Hodgkin lymphoma. Each CDR3 is given with its conserved first and last residue. D genes are given only for firm matches. Where a row states a size, it is once, few, many or the class of an expanded clone; other rows omit it.

cdr3_aa cdr3_nt v_call clone_size j_call d_call
CASSGTSDNEQYF TGTGCCAGCTCGGGGACTAGCGATAACGAGCAGTACTTC TRBV18 - TRBJ2-7 TRBD2
CASSVHRGLREKLFF TGTGCCAGCAGTGTCCACAGGGGGCTGCGAGAAAAACTGTTTTTT TRBV6-1 - TRBJ1-4 TRBD1
CASSSTPFYEQYF TGTGCCAGCAGCTCGACTCCCTTTTACGAGCAGTACTTC TRBV7-2 - TRBJ2-7 -
CASSPQGQPRNTEAFF TGTGCCAGCTCACCACAAGGACAGCCAAGAAACACTGAAGCTTTCTTT TRBV18 medium-sized TRBJ1-1 -
CASSLKSASSGANVLTF TGTGCCAGCAGCTTAAAGTCCGCAAGCTCTGGGGCCAACGTCCTGACTTTC TRBV7-2 - TRBJ2-6 -
CASSSPKAGADTDTQYF TGTGCCAGCAGCTCTCCCAAAGCGGGAGCCGACACAGATACGCAGTATTTT TRBV7-8 few TRBJ2-3 TRBD2
CASSFQGAEGNTEAFF TGCGCCAGCAGCTTCCAGGGGGCCGAGGGGAACACTGAAGCTTTCTTT TRBV5-1 - TRBJ1-1 TRBD1
CASSPQVGYEQYF TGTGCCAGCAGCCCGCAGGTGGGCTACGAGCAGTACTTC TRBV7-2 medium-sized TRBJ2-7 -
CASSRTGRGGETQYF TGCGCCAGCAGCAGGACAGGGAGAGGAGGAGAGACCCAGTACTTC TRBV5-1 - TRBJ2-5 TRBD1
CASSCRDRGKRDYGYTF TGTGCCAGCAGTTGCCGGGACAGGGGAAAGAGGGACTATGGCTACACCTTC TRBV21-1 - TRBJ1-2 -
CASSAEDGATDTQYF TGTGCCAGCAGCGCCGAGGACGGGGCCACAGATACGCAGTATTTT TRBV9 large TRBJ2-3 -
CASSIGTLEQYF TGTGCCAGCAGCATCGGGACTTTGGAGCAGTACTTC TRBV5-6 few TRBJ2-7 -
CASSPGGSADTQYF TGTGCCAGCAGCCCAGGGGGCAGCGCAGATACGCAGTATTTT TRBV7-9 few TRBJ2-3 TRBD1
CSVGGQGDDEQFF TGCAGCGTTGGGGGACAGGGGGACGATGAGCAGTTCTTC TRBV29-1 - TRBJ2-1 TRBD1
CASSPEDEQFF TGTGCCAGCTCACCCGAGGATGAGCAGTTCTTC TRBV18 few TRBJ2-1 -
CASSPSDSAKNIQYF TGTGCCAGCAGCCCCTCCGACTCGGCCAAAAACATTCAGTACTTC TRBV7-8 few TRBJ2-4 -
CASSSIGLNTEAFF TGTGCCAGCAGCTCAATAGGGCTGAACACTGAAGCTTTCTTT TRBV7-8 - TRBJ1-1 -
CASSSLNDNEQFF TGTGCCAGCAGCTCGTTGAATGACAATGAGCAGTTCTTC TRBV7-2 - TRBJ2-1 -
CASSPKPPGQGVNEQYF TGTGCCAGCAGCCCTAAACCTCCGGGACAGGGTGTCAACGAGCAGTACTTC TRBV7-2 few TRBJ2-7 TRBD1
CASSPAAGVTPNTEAFF TGTGCCAGCAGCCCCGCGGCCGGGGTGACTCCGAACACTGAAGCTTTCTTT TRBV14 - TRBJ1-1 -
CASSSGDKNIQYF TGTGCCAGCAGTTCGGGTGACAAAAACATTCAGTACTTC TRBV28 - TRBJ2-4 -
CASSLARAGGYTGELFF TGTGCCAGCAGCTTAGCGCGGGCGGGGGGATACACCGGGGAGCTGTTTTTT TRBV7-8 - TRBJ2-2 TRBD2